What follows describes a single T cell receptor beta chain. This sample stems from a study of blood T cell repertoires in COVID-19. Between the trimmed V and J ends, which lost 3 bases and 2 bases, there was a span of 15 bases. The CDR3 runs to 16 residues. Germline assignment: CDR1 MGHDK and CDR2 SYGVNS. This table comes from immunoSEQ multiplex PCR, and its TCRdb copy is limited to in-frame clones, with some not included. The data contain about 200,000 clones, roughly four fifths of them singletons. This clonotype was sampled from a woman at least 80 years old with COVID-19, enrolled during active disease. The sequencing sample was made of peripheral blood. The rearrangement joins TRBV25-1 to TRBJ2-3; TRBD2 might be the D (5 bases). The CDR3 region is CASSDRGNSLTDTQYF. CDR3 in DNA: TGTGCCAGCAGTGATCGAGGGAACTCACTCACAGATACGCAGTATTTT.